This passage covers 20 T cell receptor beta chains from one sample sequenced in a study of graft-versus-host responses after intestinal transplantation. The assay was immunoSEQ multiplex PCR, and TCRdb's table has in-frame clones only and misses some. Found here are roughly 8,700 clones, roughly 30% of them singletons; the top ten hold about 1.9%. Investigators plated 200,000 CFSE-labeled responder cells together with 200,000 irradiated stimulator cells labeled with violet dye. The sample here was alloreactive CD8+ T cells from a mixed lymphocyte reaction culture, taken before intestinal transplant. This sample's subset: CFSE-low proliferating T cells sorted from approximately six-day pre-transplant mixed lymphocyte reaction (GvH or HvG direction). The receptors were sampled from a human patient who received an intestinal transplant.

The chain links TRBV7-9 to TRBJ1-1; 8 positions match TRBD1. Losses at the gene ends were 6 bases for V and 1 base for J; bases not matched to a gene: 4. The germline V gene encodes CDR1 SEHNR and CDR2 FQNEAQ (reference sequence). The CDR3 has 14 amino acids. The CDR3 sequence is CASSFRGPNTEAFF. CDR3 sequence (DNA): TGTGCCAGCAGTTTCAGGGGGCCGAACACTGAAGCTTTCTTT.

The chain links TRBV7-9 to TRBJ2-7, with 9 bases matching TRBD1. After removal of 1 base from V and 4 bases from J, the junction contained 8 bases not matched to a gene. CDR1 and CDR2 (germline): SEHNR, FQNEAQ (reference sequence). This CDR3 region has 16 residues. The CDR3 loop reads CASSLDPGTGRYEQYF. As DNA, the CDR3 is TGTGCCAGCAGCTTAGATCCCGGGACAGGGAGGTACGAGCAGTACTTC.

The chain combines TRBV6-5 with TRBJ2-1, with 8 bases aligning to TRBD1. The V gene's germline CDR1 is MNHEY and CDR2 SVGAGI. The CDR3 covers 15 residues. Trimming took 10 bases from V and 6 from J; bases not matched to a gene: 14. The CDR3 DNA is TGTGCCATGAAAAAGGGACAGGCAGCCGGCAATGAGCAGTTCTTC. Its translation: CAMKKGQAAGNEQFF.

V usage is TRBV30 and J usage is TRBJ2-6; D might be TRBD2 (5 bases). The CDR3 loop spans 14 amino acids. V was shortened by 0 bases and J by 2 bases, with 5 bases between the two germline ends. Germline-derived CDR1 and CDR2 are GTSNPN and SVGIG (reference sequence). The CDR3, as DNA: TGTGCCTGGAGTGTCGGGGCTGGGGCCAACGTCCTGACTTTC. This codes for CAWSVGAGANVLTF. The full variable domain, in which reference TRBV30 and TRBJ2-6 provide the parts outside the CDR3, is SQTIHQWPATLVQPVGSPLSLECTVEGTSNPNLYWYRQAAGRGLQLLFYSVGIGQISSEVPQNLSASRPQDRQFILSSKKLLLSDSGFYLCAWSVGAGANVLTFGAGSRLTVL.

The chain carries TRBV7-6 and TRBJ1-2; D remains ambiguous. The CDR3 is made up of 13 amino acids. Deletions cut 5 bases from V and 0 bases from J, with 7 bases between. Germline lookup yields CDR1 SGHVS and CDR2 FNYEAQ. The CDR3 DNA sequence: TGTGCCAGCAGCCAAAGAGCTAACTATGGCTACACCTTC. This codes for CASSQRANYGYTF.

This chain links TRBV6-4 with TRBJ2-2; 8 bases are a match to TRBD1. There are 14 residues in the CDR3. CDR1 and CDR2 from the germline V gene are MRHNA and SNTAGT. Trimming at V came to 4 bases and at J to 6 bases, leaving 4 bases not matched to a gene. Here the CDR3 reads CASSAVGQAGELFF. CDR3 nucleotide sequence: TGTGCCAGCAGTGCAGTGGGACAGGCCGGGGAGCTGTTTTTT.

The table lists this clone with a few counts. V is TRBV9 and J is TRBJ2-1; the match to TRBD2 covers 12 bases. The V segment lost 3 bases and the J segment 8 bases; nucleotides outside the gene matches: 3. CDR1 is SGDLS and CDR2 is YYNGEE in the germline V gene. The CDR3 is 14 residues long. This CDR3 reads CASSASGGDYEQFF. The CDR3 nucleotides are TGTGCCAGCAGCGCTAGCGGGGGGGATTATGAGCAGTTCTTC.

J is TRBJ1-5 and V is TRBV2, with a possible D match to TRBD1 (5 bases). V lost 9 bases, J lost 1 base, and 19 bases lay in between. Germline lookup yields CDR1 SNHLY and CDR2 FYNNEI. CDR3 size: 16 residues. The CDR3 reads CASQQSGWGSNQPQHF. The DNA for the CDR3 is TGTGCCAGTCAGCAATCGGGTTGGGGCAGCAATCAGCCCCAGCATTTT.

Only a few counts were recorded for this clone. This chain uses TRBV30 with TRBJ2-7, with TRBD1 matching over 8 bases. V lost 2 bases, J lost 3 bases, and 3 bases stayed unmatched. Per germline, CDR1 GTSNPN and CDR2 SVGIG (reference sequence). The CDR3 consists of 13 residues. The CDR3 loop reads CAWSYGQGYEQYF. The CDR3 bases are TGTGCCTGGAGTTACGGACAGGGCTACGAGCAGTACTTC.

The chain has TRBV19 and TRBJ2-6, with D possibly TRBD2 on 6 matching bases. The CDR3 runs 14 residues. Per germline, CDR1 LNHDA and CDR2 SQIVND (reference sequence). The V end lost 7 bases, the J end lost 10 bases, and 17 bases lay between the germline ends. The CDR3: CASMASPGGNVLTF. CDR3 bases: TGTGCCAGTATGGCGAGTCCCGGGGGAAACGTCCTGACTTTC.

The gene calls are TRBV4-1 and TRBJ1-1; D is ambiguous. V lost 1 base to trimming and J lost 4 bases, with 16 bases between them. The germline V gene encodes CDR1 MGHRA and CDR2 YSYEKL. The CDR3 consists of 16 residues. CDR3: CASSQGFGYFGTEAFF. The CDR3 DNA reads as TGCGCCAGCAGCCAAGGCTTCGGGTACTTTGGCACTGAAGCTTTCTTT.

The rearrangement uses TRBV27 and TRBJ1-5; D remains unclear. The CDR3 covers 14 residues. The V gene lost 2 bases and the J gene lost 8 bases, with 13 bases spanning the gap. From germline, CDR1 is MNHEY and CDR2 SMNVEV (reference sequence). In nucleotides, the CDR3 is TGTGCCAGCAGTTTACTGGAGGGCCGGGAGCCCCAGCATTTT. Translating gives CASSLLEGREPQHF.

The chain combines TRBV18 with TRBJ1-1; D possibly corresponds to TRBD1 (5 bases). V gave up 3 bases and J gave up 1 base, with 12 bases separating them. This CDR3 is 15 amino acids long. The germline gives CDR1 KGHSH, CDR2 LQKENI. In nucleotides, the CDR3 is TGTGCCAGCTCACCCCGGGACGGGAGGAACACTGAAGCTTTCTTT. It specifies CASSPRDGRNTEAFF. Complete variable domain (other parts from reference TRBV18 and TRBJ1-1): NAGVMQNPRHLVRRRGQEARLRCSPMKGHSHVYWYRQLPEEGLKFMVYLQKENIIDESGMPKERFSAEFPKEGPSILRIQQVVRGDSAAYFCASSPRDGRNTEAFFGQGTRLTVV.

By share, this clone ranks as medium-sized. The chain couples TRBV19 to TRBJ2-5; weak D call: TRBD1 (6 bases). CDR1 and CDR2 (germline): LNHDA, SQIVND (reference sequence). Trimming removed 5 bases at V and 1 base at J, with 11 bases between. The CDR3 totals 14 residues. CDR3 in DNA: TGTGCCAGTAGTCCGGGGACATCCCAAGAGACCCAGTACTTC. Translation: CASSPGTSQETQYF. The complete variable domain, with remaining parts taken from reference TRBV19 and TRBJ2-5, reads DGGITQSPKYLFRKEGQNVTLSCEQNLNHDAMYWYRQDPGQGLRLIYYSQIVNDFQKGDIAEGYSVSREKKESFPLTVTSAQKNPTAFYLCASSPGTSQETQYFGPGTRLLVL.

Only a few counts were recorded for this clone. The chain uses TRBV13 and TRBJ1-3; no firm D call. V was clipped by 5 bases and J by 1 base, with 12 bases between them. The CDR3 has 15 amino acids. Germline V CDR1 and CDR2: PRHDT, FYEKMQ (reference sequence). For the CDR3, the DNA is TGTGCCAGCAGCGGCCTGACACTTTCTGGAAACACCATATATTTT. It translates to CASSGLTLSGNTIYF.

This clone was detected only a few times. The chain carries TRBV9 and TRBJ2-1; TRBD1 might be the D (6 bases). The CDR3 runs 14 residues. V gave up 2 bases and J gave up 6 bases, with 12 bases separating them. The germline CDR1 and CDR2 sequences are SGDLS and YYNGEE. CDR3 DNA: TGTGCCAGCAGCGTTGAGGGGGATGGCAATGAGCAGTTCTTC. Translation gives CASSVEGDGNEQFF.

This clone was seen just once. This chain joins TRBV21-1 and TRBJ2-4; the D call in the table, TRBD1, was not verified against the DNA. TRBV21-1 is listed as a pseudogene. The CDR3 spans 18 residues. As DNA, the CDR3 is TGTGCCAGCAGCAAAGCGAGGGTCTCAGGGGAATACGGAAACATTCAGTACTTC. Translating it yields CASSKARVSGEYGNIQYF.

This clone is medium-sized (0.01 to 0.1%) within its sample. The chain links TRBV27 to TRBJ1-2, with D perhaps TRBD1 (5 bases). V dropped 5 bases and J dropped 5 bases, with 15 bases sitting between them. Germline CDR1 is MNHEY and CDR2 is SMNVEV (reference sequence). This CDR3 is built from 14 residues. The CDR3 spells CASSPPGILYGYTF. The CDR3 DNA reads as TGTGCCAGCAGTCCCCCAGGGATCCTATATGGCTACACCTTC.

V is TRBV2 and J is TRBJ1-2; tentatively, D is TRBD1 (5 bases). Trimming took 7 bases from V and 7 from J, leaving 19 bases between them. This CDR3 has 14 amino acids. In germline, CDR1 is SNHLY, CDR2 FYNNEI. The CDR3 reads CASTWVGRGGGYTF. The CDR3 DNA sequence: TGTGCCAGCACCTGGGTGGGGCGCGGGGGTGGCTACACCTTC.

V is TRBV6-1 and J is TRBJ2-7; TRBD2 is a possible D gene (5 bases). This CDR3 contains 15 residues. Trimming left V 8 bases short and J 2 bases short, with 19 bases between. The germline V gene encodes CDR1 MNHNS and CDR2 SASEGT. CDR3 nucleotide sequence: TGTGCCAGCCGTACTACGGACTCGGAGGCCTACGAGCAGTACTTC. Translation: CASRTTDSEAYEQYF.